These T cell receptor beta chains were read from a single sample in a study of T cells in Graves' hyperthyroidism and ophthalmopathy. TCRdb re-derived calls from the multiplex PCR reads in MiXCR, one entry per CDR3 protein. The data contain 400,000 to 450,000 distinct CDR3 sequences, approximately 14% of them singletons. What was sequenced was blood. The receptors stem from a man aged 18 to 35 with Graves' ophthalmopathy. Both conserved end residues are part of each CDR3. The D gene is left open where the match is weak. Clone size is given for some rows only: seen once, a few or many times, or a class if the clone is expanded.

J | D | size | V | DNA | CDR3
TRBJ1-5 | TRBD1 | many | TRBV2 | TGTGCCAGCACCCAGGGGGCTAGGCAGCCCCAGCATTTT | CASTQGARQPQHF
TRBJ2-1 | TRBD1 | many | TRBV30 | TGTGCCTGGGACATACTTGGGACAGGGGTGTTTTACAATGAGCAGTTCTTC | CAWDILGTGVFYNEQFF
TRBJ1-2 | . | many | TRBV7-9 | TGTGCCAGCAGCTTATCTGGGCAGTGGGGAGGCTACACCTTC | CASSLSGQWGGYTF
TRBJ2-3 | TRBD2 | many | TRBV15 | TGTGCCGTGGCGGGAGGAAGCACAGATACGCAGTATTTT | CAVAGGSTDTQYF
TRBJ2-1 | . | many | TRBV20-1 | TGCAGTGCTAGCTCTGACAGAAGCTCCTACAATGAGCAGTTCTTC | CSASSDRSSYNEQFF
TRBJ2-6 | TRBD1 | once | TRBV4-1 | TGCGCCAGCAGCCAAGAGGACAGGAGTAGGGCTGGGGCCAACGTCCTGACTTTC | CASSQEDRSRAGANVLTF
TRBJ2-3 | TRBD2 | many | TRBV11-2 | TGTGCCAGCAGCTCCTCTTATCGGCTAGCGGGAGAAGATACGCAGTATTTT | CASSSSYRLAGEDTQYF
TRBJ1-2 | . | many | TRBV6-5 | TGTGCCAGCAGTTACGTGGCCAGGGGAGAAGATGGCTACACCTTC | CASSYVARGEDGYTF
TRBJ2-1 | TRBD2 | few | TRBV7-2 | TGTGCCAGCAGTTTGGGACTAGCGGGGGGGCCCGGCGAGCAGTTCTTC | CASSLGLAGGPGEQFF
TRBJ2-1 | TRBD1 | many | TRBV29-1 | TGCAGCGTTGGTGGACTAGACAGGGGGGTAGATGAGCAGTTCTTC | CSVGGLDRGVDEQFF
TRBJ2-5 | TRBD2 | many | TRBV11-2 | TGTGCCAGCAGCGCAACCGGGACTAGCGGGACAGAGACCCAGTACTTC | CASSATGTSGTETQYF
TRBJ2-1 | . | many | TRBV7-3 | TGTGCCAGCAGCTTAGGAGCGGCAGATGAGCAGTTCTTC | CASSLGAADEQFF
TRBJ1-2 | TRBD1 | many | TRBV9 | TGTGCCAGCAGCGTTGGGGACAGTTCTAACTATGGCTACACCTTC | CASSVGDSSNYGYTF
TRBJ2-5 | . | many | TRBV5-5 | TGTGCCAGCAGCTTGGGACAGTTTAAAGAGACCCAGTACTTC | CASSLGQFKETQYF
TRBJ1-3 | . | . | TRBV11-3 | TGTGCCAGCAGCACCGGCGAGGAGGCCTACCTTGGAAACACCATATATTTT | CASSTGEEAYLGNTIYF
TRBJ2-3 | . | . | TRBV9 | TGTGCCAGCAGCGTAACTAGGGAGCTCACAGATACGCAGTATTTT | CASSVTRELTDTQYF
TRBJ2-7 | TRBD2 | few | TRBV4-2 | TGTGCCAGCAGCCAAGTCAGCGGGAAGGAGCAGTACTTC | CASSQVSGKEQYF
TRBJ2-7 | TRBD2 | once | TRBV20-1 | TGCAGTGCTCCGACTAGCGTTGCCTACGAGCAGTACTTC | CSAPTSVAYEQYF
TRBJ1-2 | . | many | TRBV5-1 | TGCGCCAGCAGCTTGGAAGGCGGGTTGAGCTATGGCTACACCTTC | CASSLEGGLSYGYTF
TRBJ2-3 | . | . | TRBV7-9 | TGTGCCAGCAGCTTAGGCCTCTCAGCGGACTCAGATACGCAGTATTTT | CASSLGLSADSDTQYF
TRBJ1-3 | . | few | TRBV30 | TGTGCCTGGAGTGTCATCCTACTCCGGGACACTGGAAACACCATATATTTT | CAWSVILLRDTGNTIYF
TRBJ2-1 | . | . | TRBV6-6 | TGTGCCAGCAGTTACTCCGATTTCCCAGGGAATGAGCAGTTCTTC | CASSYSDFPGNEQFF
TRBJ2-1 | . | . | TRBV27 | TGTGCCAGCAAGGGGGGGGCTGGGTACAATGAGCAGTTCTTC | CASKGGAGYNEQFF
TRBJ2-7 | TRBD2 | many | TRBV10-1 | TGCGCCAGCAGTGAGAGACTAGCGGACTTTAGCGAGCAGTACTTC | CASSERLADFSEQYF
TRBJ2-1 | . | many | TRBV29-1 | TGCAGCGGAATGGGGGAAAAATCCTACAATGAGCAGTTCTTC | CSGMGEKSYNEQFF
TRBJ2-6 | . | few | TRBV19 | TGTGCCAGTAGTAGCCCCCCTCCCAACGTCCTGACTTTC | CASSSPPPNVLTF
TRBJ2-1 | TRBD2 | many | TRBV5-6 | TGTGCCAGCAGCTTGGCTAGCGGGATTTCATACAATGAGCAGTTCTTC | CASSLASGISYNEQFF
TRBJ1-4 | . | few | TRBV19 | TGTGCCAGTACCCGGGGGGACCTTAATGAAAAACTGTTTTTT | CASTRGDLNEKLFF
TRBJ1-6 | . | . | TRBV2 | TGTGCCACAACTGGGAATTATAATTCACCCCTCCACTTT | CATTGNYNSPLHF
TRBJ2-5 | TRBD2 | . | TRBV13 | TGTGCCAGCAGCCGCAGACTAGCGGGGCGAAACCAAGAGACCCAGTACTTC | CASSRRLAGRNQETQYF
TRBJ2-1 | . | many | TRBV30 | TGTGCCTGGAGTGTATTTTTTGGGGAGCAGTTCTTC | CAWSVFFGEQFF
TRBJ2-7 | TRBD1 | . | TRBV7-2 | TGTGCCAGCAGCGTCGGGGAACGGACAGGGGATTATGAGCAGTACTTC | CASSVGERTGDYEQYF
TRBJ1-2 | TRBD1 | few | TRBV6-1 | TGTGCCAACAGTAGGGGGACAGGGCACTTTAACTATGGCTACACCTTC | CANSRGTGHFNYGYTF
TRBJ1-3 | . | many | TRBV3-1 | TGTGCCAGCAGCCAAGATCTTGGCGGAAACACCATATATTTT | CASSQDLGGNTIYF
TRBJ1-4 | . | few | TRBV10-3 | TGTGCCATCAGTGAGTCCAATAATGAAAAACTGTTTTTT | CAISESNNEKLFF
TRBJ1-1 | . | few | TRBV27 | TGTGCCAGCAGTTTGCCAGGCGTGACTGAAGCTTTCTTT | CASSLPGVTEAFF
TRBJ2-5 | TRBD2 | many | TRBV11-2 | TGTGCCAGCAGCTTAGAGACTAGCCTAGTAGAGACCCAGTACTTC | CASSLETSLVETQYF
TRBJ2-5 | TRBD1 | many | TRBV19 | TGTGCCAGTAGTGCTCACCGGGACAGGGGGCTAGAGACCCAGTACTTC | CASSAHRDRGLETQYF
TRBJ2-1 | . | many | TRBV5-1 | TGCGCCAGCAGGGCGGGGAATGAGCAGTTCTTC | CASRAGNEQFF
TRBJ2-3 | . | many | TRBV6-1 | TGTGCCAGCAGTGAATACGGCTATTTAGCGAACACAGATACGCAGTATTTT | CASSEYGYLANTDTQYF
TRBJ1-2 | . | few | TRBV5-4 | TGTGCCAGCAGCGGTGAGGGCGGACCTAACTATGGCTACACCTTC | CASSGEGGPNYGYTF
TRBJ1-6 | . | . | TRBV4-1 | TGCGCCAGCAGCCATGCAGGGGCGGGTTCACCCCTCCACTTT | CASSHAGAGSPLHF
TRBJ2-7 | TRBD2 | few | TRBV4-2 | TGTGCCAGCAGCCGAGCGGGGGGACCCCTTGACGAGCAGTACTTC | CASSRAGGPLDEQYF
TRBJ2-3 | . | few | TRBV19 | TGTGCCAGTAGTATTGCGGAATCCACAGATACGCAGTATTTT | CASSIAESTDTQYF